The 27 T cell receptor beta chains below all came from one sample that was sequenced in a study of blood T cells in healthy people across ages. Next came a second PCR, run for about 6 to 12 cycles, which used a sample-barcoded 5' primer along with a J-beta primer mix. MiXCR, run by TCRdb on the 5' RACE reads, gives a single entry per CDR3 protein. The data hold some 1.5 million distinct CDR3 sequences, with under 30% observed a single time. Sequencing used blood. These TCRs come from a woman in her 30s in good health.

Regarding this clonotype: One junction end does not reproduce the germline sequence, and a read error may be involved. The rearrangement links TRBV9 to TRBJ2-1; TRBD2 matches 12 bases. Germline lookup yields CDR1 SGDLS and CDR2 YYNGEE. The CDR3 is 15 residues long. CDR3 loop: CASSGGTSGLNGQFF. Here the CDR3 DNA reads TGTGCCAGCAGCGGCGGGACTAGCGGGCTTAATGGGCAGTTCTTC.

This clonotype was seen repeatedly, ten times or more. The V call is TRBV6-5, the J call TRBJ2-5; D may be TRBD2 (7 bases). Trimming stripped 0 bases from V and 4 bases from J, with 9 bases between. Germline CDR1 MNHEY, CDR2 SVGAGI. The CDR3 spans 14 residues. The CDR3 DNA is TGTGCCAGCAGTTACTCGAGGGGGGGAGAGACCCAGTACTTC. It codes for CASSYSRGGETQYF.

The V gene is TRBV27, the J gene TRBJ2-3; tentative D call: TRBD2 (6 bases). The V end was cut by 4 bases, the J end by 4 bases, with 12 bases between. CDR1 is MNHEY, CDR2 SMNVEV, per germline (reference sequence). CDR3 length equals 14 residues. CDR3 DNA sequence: TGTGCCAGCAGTTCACTAGCTGTGGCAGATACGCAGTATTTT. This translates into CASSSLAVADTQYF.

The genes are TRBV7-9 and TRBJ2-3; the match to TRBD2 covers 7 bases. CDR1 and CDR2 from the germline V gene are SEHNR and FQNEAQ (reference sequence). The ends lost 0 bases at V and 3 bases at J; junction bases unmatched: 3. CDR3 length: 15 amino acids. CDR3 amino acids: CASSLALAATDTQYF. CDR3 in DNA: TGTGCCAGCAGCTTAGCTCTAGCGGCGACAGATACGCAGTATTTT.

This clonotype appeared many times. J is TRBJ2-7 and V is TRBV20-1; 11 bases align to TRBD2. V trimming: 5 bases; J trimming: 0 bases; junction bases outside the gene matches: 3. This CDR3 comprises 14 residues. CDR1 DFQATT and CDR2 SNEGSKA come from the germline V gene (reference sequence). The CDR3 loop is CSARLAGGSYEQYF. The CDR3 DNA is TGCAGTGCTCGTCTAGCGGGGGGCTCCTACGAGCAGTACTTC.

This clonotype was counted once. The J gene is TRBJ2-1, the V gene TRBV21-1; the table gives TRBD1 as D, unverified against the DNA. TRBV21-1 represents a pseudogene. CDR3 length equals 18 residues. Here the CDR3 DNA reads TGTGCCAGCAGCAAAAAGCAGCTGGGCCGGGACAGGGGCCCAGAGCAGTTCTTC. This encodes CASSKKQLGRDRGPEQFF.

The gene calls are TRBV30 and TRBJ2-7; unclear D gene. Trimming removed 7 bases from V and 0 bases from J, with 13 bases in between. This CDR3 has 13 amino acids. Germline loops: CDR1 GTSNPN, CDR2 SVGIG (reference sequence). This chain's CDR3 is CALRTRISYEQYF. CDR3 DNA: TGTGCCTTGAGGACGCGGATCTCCTACGAGCAGTACTTC.

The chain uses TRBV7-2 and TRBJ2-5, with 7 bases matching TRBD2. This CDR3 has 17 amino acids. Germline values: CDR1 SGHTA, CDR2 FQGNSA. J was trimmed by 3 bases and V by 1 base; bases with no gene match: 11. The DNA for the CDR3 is TGTGCCAGCAGCTTAGTGATGGGCGGGAGCCTTAAAGAGACCCAGTACTTC. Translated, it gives CASSLVMGGSLKETQYF. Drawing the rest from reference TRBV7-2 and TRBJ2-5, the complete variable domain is GAGVSQSPSNKVTEKGKDVELRCDPISGHTALYWYRQSLGQGLEFLIYFQGNSAPDKSGLPSDRFSAERTGGSVSTLTIQRTQQEDSAVYLCASSLVMGGSLKETQYFGPGTRLLVL.

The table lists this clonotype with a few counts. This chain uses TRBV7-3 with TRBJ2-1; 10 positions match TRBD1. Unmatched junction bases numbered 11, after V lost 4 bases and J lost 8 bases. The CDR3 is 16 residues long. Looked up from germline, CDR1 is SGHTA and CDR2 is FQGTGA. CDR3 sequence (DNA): TGTGCCAGCAGCTCCCCCGGGACAGGGGTTAGAGATGAGCAGTTCTTC. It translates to CASSSPGTGVRDEQFF.

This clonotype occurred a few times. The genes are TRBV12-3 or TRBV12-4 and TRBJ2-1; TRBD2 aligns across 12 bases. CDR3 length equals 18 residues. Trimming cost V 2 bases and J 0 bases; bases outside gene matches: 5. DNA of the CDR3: TGTGCCAGCAGTTTACTAGCGGGGGGGTATAGCTCCTACAATGAGCAGTTCTTC. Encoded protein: CASSLLAGGYSSYNEQFF.

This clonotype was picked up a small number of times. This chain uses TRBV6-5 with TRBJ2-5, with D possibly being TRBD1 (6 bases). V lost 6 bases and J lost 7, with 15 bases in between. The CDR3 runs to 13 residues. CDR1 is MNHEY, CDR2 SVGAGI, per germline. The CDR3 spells CASSGQFSGTQYF. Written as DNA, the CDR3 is TGTGCCAGCAGCGGACAGTTCTCGGGGACCCAGTACTTC.

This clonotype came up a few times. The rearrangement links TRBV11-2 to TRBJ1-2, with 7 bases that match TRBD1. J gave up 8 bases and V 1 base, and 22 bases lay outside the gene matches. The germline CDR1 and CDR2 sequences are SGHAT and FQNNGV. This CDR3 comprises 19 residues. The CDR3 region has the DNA TGTGCCAGCAGCTTAGTGTTAGGGGGGGACAGCCGAGCCGGACGAGGCTACACCTTC. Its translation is CASSLVLGGDSRAGRGYTF.

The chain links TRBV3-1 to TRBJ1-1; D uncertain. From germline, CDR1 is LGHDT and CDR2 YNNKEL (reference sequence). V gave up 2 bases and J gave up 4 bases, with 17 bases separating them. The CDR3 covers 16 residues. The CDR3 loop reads CASSQFAGNDLTEAFF. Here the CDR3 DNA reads TGTGCCAGCAGCCAATTTGCCGGGAATGATCTCACTGAAGCTTTCTTT.

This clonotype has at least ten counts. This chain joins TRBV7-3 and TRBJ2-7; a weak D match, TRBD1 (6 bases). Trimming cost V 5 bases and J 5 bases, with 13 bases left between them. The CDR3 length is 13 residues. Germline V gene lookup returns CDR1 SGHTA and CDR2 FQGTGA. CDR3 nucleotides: TGTGCCAGCAGCCCCCAGGGGCCCAACGAGCAGTACTTC. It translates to CASSPQGPNEQYF.

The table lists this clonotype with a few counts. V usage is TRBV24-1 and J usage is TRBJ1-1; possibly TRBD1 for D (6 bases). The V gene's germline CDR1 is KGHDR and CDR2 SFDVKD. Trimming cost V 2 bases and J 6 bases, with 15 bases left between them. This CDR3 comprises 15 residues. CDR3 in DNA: TGTGCCACCAGTGATTCCAAACAGGGACGGGCTGAAGCTTTCTTT. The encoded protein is CATSDSKQGRAEAFF.

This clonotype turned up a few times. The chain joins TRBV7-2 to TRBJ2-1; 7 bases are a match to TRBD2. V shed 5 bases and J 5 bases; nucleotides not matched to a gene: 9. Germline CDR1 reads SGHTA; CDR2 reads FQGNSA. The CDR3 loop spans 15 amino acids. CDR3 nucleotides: TGTGCCAGCAGCCCCCGGACTAGAGCCAACAATGAGCAGTTCTTC. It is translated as CASSPRTRANNEQFF.

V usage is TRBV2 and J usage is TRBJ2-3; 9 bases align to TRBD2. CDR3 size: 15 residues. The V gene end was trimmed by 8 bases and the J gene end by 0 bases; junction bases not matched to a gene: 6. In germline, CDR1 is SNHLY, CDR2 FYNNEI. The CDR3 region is CASLGLATSTDTQYF. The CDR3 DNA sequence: TGTGCCAGCTTAGGACTAGCGACTAGCACAGATACGCAGTATTTT.

CDR3 region: CASRVGGFYEQYF. Here the CDR3 DNA reads TGCGCCAGCAGGGTAGGGGGTTTCTACGAGCAGTACTTC. The V and J genes are TRBV5-1 and TRBJ2-7, with a possible D match to TRBD1 (6 bases). Trimming cost V 5 bases and J 3 bases, with 12 bases left between them. The length of the CDR3 is 13 residues. Germline-derived CDR1 and CDR2 are SGHRS and YFSETQ.

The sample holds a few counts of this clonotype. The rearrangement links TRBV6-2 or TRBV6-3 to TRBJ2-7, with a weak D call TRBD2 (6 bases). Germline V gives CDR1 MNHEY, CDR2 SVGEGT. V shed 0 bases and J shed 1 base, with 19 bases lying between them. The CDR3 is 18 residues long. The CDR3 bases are TGTGCCAGCAGTTACTCGAGTTCGGGAGCGGATTATTCCTACGAGCAGTACTTC. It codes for CASSYSSSGADYSYEQYF.

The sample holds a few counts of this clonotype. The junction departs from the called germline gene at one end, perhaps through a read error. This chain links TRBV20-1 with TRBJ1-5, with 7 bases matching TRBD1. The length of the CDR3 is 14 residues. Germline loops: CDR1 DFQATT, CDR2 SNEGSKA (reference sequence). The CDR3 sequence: CSATTTGTNRPQHF. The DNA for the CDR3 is TGCAGTGCCACAACGACAGGGACAAATCGGCCCCAGCATTTT.

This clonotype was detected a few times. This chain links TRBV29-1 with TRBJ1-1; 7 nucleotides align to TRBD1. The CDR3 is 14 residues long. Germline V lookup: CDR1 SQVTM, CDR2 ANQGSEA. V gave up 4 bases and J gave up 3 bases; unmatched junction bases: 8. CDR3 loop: CSVGRGQLYTEAFF. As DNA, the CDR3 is TGCAGCGTTGGAAGGGGACAGCTCTACACTGAAGCTTTCTTT.

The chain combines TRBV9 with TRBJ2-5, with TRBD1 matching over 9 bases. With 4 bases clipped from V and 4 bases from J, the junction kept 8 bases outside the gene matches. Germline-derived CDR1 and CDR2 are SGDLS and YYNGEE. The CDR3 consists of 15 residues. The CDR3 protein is CASSSWTGEGETQYF. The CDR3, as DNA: TGTGCCAGCAGCTCTTGGACAGGGGAGGGAGAGACCCAGTACTTC.

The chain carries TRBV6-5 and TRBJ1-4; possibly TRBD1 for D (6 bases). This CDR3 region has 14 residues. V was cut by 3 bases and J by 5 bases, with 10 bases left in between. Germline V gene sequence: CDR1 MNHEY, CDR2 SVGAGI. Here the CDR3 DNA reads TGTGCCAGCAGTTATGGGGGGCGCAATGAAAAACTGTTTTTT. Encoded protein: CASSYGGRNEKLFF.

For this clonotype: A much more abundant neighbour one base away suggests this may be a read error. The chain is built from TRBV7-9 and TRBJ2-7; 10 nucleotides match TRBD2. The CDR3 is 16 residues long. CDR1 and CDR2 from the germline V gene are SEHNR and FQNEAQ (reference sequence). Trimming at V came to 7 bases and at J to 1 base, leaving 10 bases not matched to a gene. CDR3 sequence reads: CASNAILAGDSYEQYF. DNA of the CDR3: TGTGCCAGCAACGCCATCCTAGCGGGGGATTCCTACGAGCAGTACTTC.

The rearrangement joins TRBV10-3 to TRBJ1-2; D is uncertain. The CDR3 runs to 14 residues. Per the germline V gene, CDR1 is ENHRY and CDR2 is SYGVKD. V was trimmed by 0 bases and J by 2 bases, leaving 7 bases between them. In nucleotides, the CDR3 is TGTGCCATCAGTGAGTCGACAAGCAACTATGGCTACACCTTC. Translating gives CAISESTSNYGYTF.

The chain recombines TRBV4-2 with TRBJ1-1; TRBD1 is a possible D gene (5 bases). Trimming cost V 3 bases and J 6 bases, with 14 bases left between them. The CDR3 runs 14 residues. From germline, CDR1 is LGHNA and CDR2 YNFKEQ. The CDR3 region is CASSHWGVFSEAFF. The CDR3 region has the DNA TGTGCCAGCAGCCACTGGGGGGTCTTCTCTGAAGCTTTCTTT.

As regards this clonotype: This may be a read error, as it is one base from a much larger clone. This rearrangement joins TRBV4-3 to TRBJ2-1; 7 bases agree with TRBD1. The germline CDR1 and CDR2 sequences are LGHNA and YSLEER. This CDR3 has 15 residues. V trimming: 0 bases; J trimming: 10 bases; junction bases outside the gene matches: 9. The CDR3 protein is CASSQEPGGSYEQFF. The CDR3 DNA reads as TGCGCCAGCAGCCAAGAACCAGGGGGATCCTACGAGCAGTTCTTC.